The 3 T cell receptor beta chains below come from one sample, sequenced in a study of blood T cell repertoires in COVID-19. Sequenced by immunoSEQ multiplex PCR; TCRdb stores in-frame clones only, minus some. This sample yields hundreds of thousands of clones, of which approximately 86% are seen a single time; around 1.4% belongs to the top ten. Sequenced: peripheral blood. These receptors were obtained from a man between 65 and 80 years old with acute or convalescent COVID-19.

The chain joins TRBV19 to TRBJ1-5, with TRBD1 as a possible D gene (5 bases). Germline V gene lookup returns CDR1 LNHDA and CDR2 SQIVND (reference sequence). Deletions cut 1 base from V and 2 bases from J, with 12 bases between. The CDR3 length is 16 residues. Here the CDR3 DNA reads TGTGCCAGTAGTATAGTTCAGGGTCTCGGCAATCAGCCCCAGCATTTT. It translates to CASSIVQGLGNQPQHF.

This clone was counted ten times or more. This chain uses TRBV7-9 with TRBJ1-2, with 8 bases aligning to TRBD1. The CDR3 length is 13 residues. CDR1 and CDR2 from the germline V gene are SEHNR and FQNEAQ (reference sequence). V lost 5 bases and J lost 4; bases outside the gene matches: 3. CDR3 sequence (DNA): TGTGCCAGCAGCAAGGGACAGGCCTATGGCTACACCTTC. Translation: CASSKGQAYGYTF.

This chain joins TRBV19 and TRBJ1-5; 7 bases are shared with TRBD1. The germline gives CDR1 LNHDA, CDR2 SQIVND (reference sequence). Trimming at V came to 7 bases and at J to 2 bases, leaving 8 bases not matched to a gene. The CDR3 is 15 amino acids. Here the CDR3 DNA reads TGTGCCAGTAACAAGGAGGGGGCCGGCAATCAGCCCCAGCATTTT. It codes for CASNKEGAGNQPQHF.